This passage covers 26 T cell receptor beta chains from one sample sequenced in a study of blood T cells in healthy people across ages. A J-beta primer mix and a sample-barcoded 5' primer were used in a second PCR of about 7 to 12 cycles. Each CDR3 protein is one row after TCRdb ran MiXCR on the 5' RACE reads. The sample shows approximately 1.5 million distinct CDR3 sequences, roughly two fifths of them seen only once. The sequenced sample was blood. The source is a woman under 30 in good health.

The CDR3: CASSTRYNEQYF. As DNA, the CDR3 is TGTGCCAGCAGTACGCGCTACAATGAGCAGTACTTC. V is TRBV2 and J is TRBJ2-5; D not resolved. The CDR3 has 12 residues. The V and J ends lost 5 bases and 11 bases respectively, with 15 bases between them. The germline CDR1 and CDR2 sequences are SNHLY and FYNNEI.

The gene calls are TRBV25-1 and TRBJ2-5, with a tentative D call TRBD2 (6 bases). In germline, CDR1 is MGHDK, CDR2 SYGVNS. V lost 3 bases, J lost 2 bases, and 7 bases lay in between. CDR3 size: 13 residues. DNA of the CDR3: TGTGCCAGCAGTGATGCGGGGCAAGAGACCCAGTACTTC. As protein: CASSDAGQETQYF.

The chain couples TRBV7-2 to TRBJ2-5, with 7 bases aligning to TRBD2. V lost 1 base and J lost 1; bases outside the gene matches: 6. Germline CDR1 is SGHTA and CDR2 is FQGNSA. The CDR3 is made up of 16 amino acids. The CDR3 DNA reads as TGTGCCAGCAGCTTAGGCGGGGGAACCTCCCAAGAGACCCAGTACTTC. Protein product: CASSLGGGTSQETQYF. The complete variable domain, with remaining parts taken from reference TRBV7-2 and TRBJ2-5, reads GAGVSQSPSNKVTEKGKDVELRCDPISGHTALYWYRQSLGQGLEFLIYFQGNSAPDKSGLPSDRFSAERTGGSVSTLTIQRTQQEDSAVYLCASSLGGGTSQETQYFGPGTRLLVL.

The chain employs TRBV29-1 and TRBJ2-1; D is unresolved. This CDR3 is built from 14 residues. Per germline, CDR1 SQVTM and CDR2 ANQGSEA. V lost 4 bases to trimming and J lost 1 base, with 11 bases between them. The chain's CDR3 is CSVGASASYNEQFF. Written as DNA, the CDR3 is TGCAGCGTTGGGGCTAGTGCGTCCTACAATGAGCAGTTCTTC.

For the CDR3, the DNA is TGTGCCAGCAGTTACGCCGGGACTCCCCACAATGAGCAGTTCTTC. Protein sequence: CASSYAGTPHNEQFF. This chain uses TRBV6-5 with TRBJ2-1, with a tentative D call TRBD2 (6 bases). This CDR3 spans 15 amino acids. From germline, CDR1 is MNHEY and CDR2 SVGAGI. Deletions cut 2 bases from V and 5 bases from J, with 13 bases between.

A few counts support this clonotype. The chain uses TRBV4-1 and TRBJ1-1; TRBD1 matches 7 bases. The CDR3 runs 16 residues. With V trimmed by 3 bases and J by 0 bases, 7 bases remained unmatched. Per germline, CDR1 MGHRA and CDR2 YSYEKL. CDR3 bases: TGCGCCAGCAGCCAGGCTCCGGGACAGATGAACACTGAAGCTTTCTTT. Amino acids: CASSQAPGQMNTEAFF.

V gene TRBV27 combines with J gene TRBJ2-7, with 9 bases that match TRBD1. Per germline, CDR1 MNHEY and CDR2 SMNVEV (reference sequence). The CDR3 runs 15 residues. The V and J ends lost 5 bases and 5 bases, in that order; junction bases with no gene match: 10. CDR3 protein: CASSGGPGTGNEQYF. The DNA for the CDR3 is TGTGCCAGCAGTGGGGGTCCCGGGACAGGGAACGAGCAGTACTTC.

The chain recombines TRBV5-1 with TRBJ2-3, with D possibly called TRBD1 or TRBD2 (5 bases each). V was trimmed by 6 bases and J by 0 bases, leaving 14 bases between them. CDR1 is SGHRS, CDR2 YFSETQ, per germline. This CDR3 spans 15 amino acids. The CDR3 coding sequence is TGCGCCAGCACCACGACCGGGGCTAGCACAGATACGCAGTATTTT. Its protein is CASTTTGASTDTQYF.

The chain couples TRBV4-3 to TRBJ1-6, with 8 bases that match TRBD1. V gave up 0 bases and J gave up 9 bases; unmatched junction bases: 10. The CDR3 extends over 17 amino acids. Per the germline V gene, CDR1 is LGHNA and CDR2 is YSLEER. The CDR3 region is CASSQDEARGLGSPLHF. The CDR3 bases are TGCGCCAGCAGCCAAGATGAGGCCAGGGGGCTCGGTTCACCCCTCCACTTT.

Here the CDR3 reads CASSLGASRSSYNEQFF. Written as DNA, the CDR3 is TGCGCCAGCAGCTTAGGAGCCAGCCGGAGCTCCTACAATGAGCAGTTCTTC. V is TRBV5-1 and J is TRBJ2-1; no reliable D call. From germline, CDR1 is SGHRS and CDR2 YFSETQ. The V gene lost 2 bases and the J gene lost 0 bases, with 15 bases spanning the gap. The CDR3 has 17 residues.

By its share, this clonotype is medium-sized. The chain is built from TRBV7-2 and TRBJ1-4; D is undetermined. The germline V gene encodes CDR1 SGHTA and CDR2 FQGNSA. V was pared by 1 base and J by 2 bases, with 8 bases between. The CDR3 contains 15 residues. The CDR3 DNA follows: TGTGCCAGCAGCTTAGTCGGGATCACTAATGAAAAACTGTTTTTT. This encodes CASSLVGITNEKLFF. Using reference TRBV7-2 and TRBJ1-4 for the parts outside the CDR3, the full variable domain is GAGVSQSPSNKVTEKGKDVELRCDPISGHTALYWYRQSLGQGLEFLIYFQGNSAPDKSGLPSDRFSAERTGGSVSTLTIQRTQQEDSAVYLCASSLVGITNEKLFFGSGTQLSVL.

The rearrangement uses TRBV15 and TRBJ2-2, with TRBD1 identical over 8 bases. The CDR3 is made up of 13 amino acids. Germline lookup yields CDR1 LNHNV and CDR2 YYDKDF (reference sequence). V lost 6 bases and J lost 9; bases outside the gene matches: 6. The chain's CDR3 is CATSKDRVRELFF. CDR3 sequence (DNA): TGTGCCACCAGTAAGGACAGGGTTAGGGAGCTGTTTTTT.

This clonotype came up a few times. The rearrangement joins TRBV7-2 to TRBJ2-1; D may be TRBD2 (5 bases). This CDR3 comprises 18 residues. The germline CDR1 and CDR2 sequences are SGHTA and FQGNSA. V lost 5 bases and J lost 4, with 24 bases in between. As DNA, the CDR3 is TGTGCCAGCAGCAAATCGACCCGAACTACGGGGTTTTACAATGAGCAGTTCTTC. It translates to CASSKSTRTTGFYNEQFF.

The J gene is TRBJ2-1, the V gene TRBV29-1; possibly TRBD1 for D (5 bases). The V gene's germline CDR1 is SQVTM and CDR2 ANQGSEA. The CDR3 spans 13 residues. The V gene lost 4 bases and the J gene lost 5 bases, with 12 bases spanning the gap. CDR3 loop: CSVARVFHNEQFF. In DNA, the CDR3 is TGCAGCGTTGCCAGGGTTTTTCACAATGAGCAGTTCTTC.

With respect to this clonotype: This may arise from a read error, as a much more abundant clone is one base away. The chain couples TRBV12-3 or TRBV12-4 to TRBJ2-1; TRBD1 agrees at 8 bases. This CDR3 spans 15 amino acids. V lost 2 bases, J lost 6 bases, and 6 bases stayed unmatched. The CDR3 bases are TGTGCCAGCAGTTTACTACAGGGGGTGTTCAATGAGCAGTTCTTC. It codes for CASSLLQGVFNEQFF.

In the case of this clonotype: This may be a read error, as it is one base from a much larger clone. The CDR3 sequence is CASSLEVEQYF. The DNA for the CDR3 is TGTGCCAGCAGCTTAGAGGTCGAGCAGTACTTC. The genes are TRBV7-9 and TRBJ2-5; no clear D. The J call may be mistaken, given a closer DNA end match to TRBJ2-7. CDR1 is SEHNR, CDR2 FQNEAQ, per germline (reference sequence). The CDR3 sequence is 11 residues long.

Written as DNA, the CDR3 is TGTGCCACCAGGACTAGCGGGGGCCCGGACACAGATACGCAGTATTTT. It is translated as CATRTSGGPDTDTQYF. The chain couples TRBV12-3 or TRBV12-4 to TRBJ2-3, with TRBD2 matching over 13 bases. This CDR3 region has 16 residues. The V gene end was trimmed by 10 bases and the J gene end by 2 bases; junction bases not matched to a gene: 9.

Only one count was recorded for this clonotype. The junction shows a germline mismatch at one end, possibly a read error. V gene TRBV18 combines with J gene TRBJ1-6; D is possibly TRBD1 (6 bases). Germline V CDR1 and CDR2: KGHSH, LQKENI. This CDR3 is built from 16 residues. The CDR3 DNA sequence: TGTGCCGGCTCGTCGGGACATACCTCCTATAATTCACCCCTCCACTTT. Amino acids: CAGSSGHTSYNSPLHF. The variable domain in full, with the rest retrieved from reference TRBV18 and TRBJ1-6, is NAGVMQNPRHLVRRRGQEARLRCSPMKGHSHVYWYRQLPEEGLKFMVYLQKENIIDESGMPKERFSAEFPKEGPSILRIQQVVRGDSAAYFCAGSSGHTSYNSPLHFGNGTRLTVT.

The CDR3 loop is CASGGTPPVSYEQYF. Here the CDR3 DNA reads TGTGCCAGCGGAGGGACTCCACCCGTCTCCTACGAGCAGTACTTC. This chain connects TRBV2 to TRBJ2-7; TRBD2 might be the D (6 bases). CDR3 size: 15 residues. V was trimmed by 8 bases and J by 0 bases, leaving 17 bases between them. The V gene's germline CDR1 is SNHLY and CDR2 FYNNEI.

The chain uses TRBV9 and TRBJ2-7; D is possibly TRBD2 (6 bases). The CDR3 has 15 amino acids. The germline gives CDR1 SGDLS, CDR2 YYNGEE. Trimming removed 2 bases at V and 0 bases at J, with 12 bases between. The CDR3 reads CASSVSSDASYEQYF. The CDR3 nucleotides are TGTGCCAGCAGCGTCTCTAGCGATGCCTCCTACGAGCAGTACTTC.

The chain recombines TRBV9 with TRBJ2-1; no firm D call. CDR1 is SGDLS and CDR2 is YYNGEE in the germline V gene. Deletions cut 0 bases from V and 9 bases from J, with 10 bases between. CDR3 size: 13 residues. The CDR3 spells CASSVGVLREQFF. In DNA form, the CDR3 reads TGTGCCAGCAGCGTAGGGGTTCTTCGTGAGCAGTTCTTC. The full variable domain, with the rest looked up from reference TRBV9 and TRBJ2-1, is DSGVTQTPKHLITATGQRVTLRCSPRSGDLSVYWYQQSLDQGLQFLIQYYNGEERAKGNILERFSAQQFPDLHSELNLSSLELGDSALYFCASSVGVLREQFFGPGTRLTVL.

This clonotype has a handful of counts. The genes are TRBV5-1 and TRBJ2-5; 7 bases match TRBD1. From germline, CDR1 is SGHRS and CDR2 YFSETQ. CDR3 length: 16 amino acids. V lost 0 bases, J lost 2 bases, and 7 bases stayed unmatched. This chain's CDR3 is CASSLVGTAIQETQYF. In nucleotides, the CDR3 is TGCGCCAGCAGCTTGGTCGGGACAGCTATACAAGAGACCCAGTACTTC.

This clonotype was observed many times. V and J are TRBV6-1 and TRBJ2-7; D gene unclear. The CDR3 is 12 amino acids. V gave up 5 bases and J gave up 5 bases, with 10 bases separating them. In germline, CDR1 is MNHNS, CDR2 SASEGT. CDR3 sequence reads: CASSLQDHEQYF. The CDR3 bases are TGTGCCAGCAGTCTCCAGGATCACGAGCAGTACTTC.

The gene calls are TRBV25-1 and TRBJ2-7, with D hard to call. V was pared by 2 bases and J by 3 bases, with 14 bases between. The CDR3 has 15 residues. The germline V gene encodes CDR1 MGHDK and CDR2 SYGVNS. The CDR3 sequence: CASSEGPLPNYEQYF. CDR3 sequence (DNA): TGTGCCAGCAGTGAAGGTCCACTGCCTAACTACGAGCAGTACTTC.

This clonotype was counted only a few times. V is TRBV6-5 and J is TRBJ1-2; D call uncertain. CDR3 length equals 16 residues. The V gene lost 0 bases and the J gene lost 4 bases, with 15 bases spanning the gap. CDR1 is MNHEY and CDR2 is SVGAGI in the germline V gene. The CDR3 DNA sequence: TGTGCCAGCAGTTACTCATCCCCAAGCTTGAGCTATGGCTACACCTTC. Its translation: CASSYSSPSLSYGYTF.

The V gene is TRBV6-2 or TRBV6-3, the J gene TRBJ1-1; D not certain. The CDR3 sequence is 14 residues long. Trimming took off 8 bases at V and 1 base at J, with 14 bases between the two ends. The germline V gene encodes CDR1 MNHEY and CDR2 SVGEGT. The DNA for the CDR3 is TGTGCCAGCGAGGTCACCGCTGGGAACACTGAAGCTTTCTTT. This codes for CASEVTAGNTEAFF.